This TCR beta chain stems from a study of human T cells and chemical hapten exposure. Time point reported: pre-sensitization, week 0. Treatment noted: therapeutic diphenylcyclopropenone sensitization with weekly scalp DPC. TCRdb analysed the RACE reads with MiXCR anew, one entry per CDR3 protein. Counted here are more than 250,000 distinct CDR3 sequences, around 7.3% occurring once; the ten biggest clones make up less than 1.5%. Germline CDR1 and CDR2: SGHRS and YFSETQ. The CDR3 has 14 residues. The J segment lost 1 base and the V segment lost 3 bases, leaving 3 bases of the junction unmatched. The study's findings and limits: DPC sensitization did not alter TCRs above 1 in 1000 frequency.

In its sample, this clonotype was seen many times. Its antigen is still unknown. The sequence derives from a man between 18 and 29 years old with alopecia areata. Some clones in this sample may be carry-over from other donors' samples. The rearrangement links TRBV5-1 to TRBJ1-1, with 7 bases aligning to TRBD1. The sample was whole blood, taken in connection with sensitization to the hapten diphenylcyclopropenone (DPC). The CDR3 sequence: CASSSGGRNTEAFF. The CDR3 DNA reads as TGCGCCAGCAGCTCAGGGGGAAGGAACACTGAAGCTTTCTTT.